This TCR beta chain was obtained from a study of CXCR3-negative and CXCR3-positive naive CD8 T cells. The CDR3 has 13 residues. CDR1 and CDR2 from the germline V gene are MNHEY and SMNVEV (reference sequence). Libraries of TRB cDNA were made by 5' RACE and carried UMIs. Following a re-call of the 5' RACE reads, TCRdb has one entry per CDR3 protein and lacks DNA. This sample contains about 130,000 distinct CDR3 sequences. Findings of the study overall: Within a donor, both naive subsets shared TRBV-TRBJ usage, unlike memory cells.

With respect to this clonotype: What it binds is unknown.

Triplicates of 300,000 cells were sorted from each CD8+ T cell subset. This sequence originates from a human donor in good health. Some clones in this sample may be carry-over from other donors' samples. The chain carries TRBV27 and TRBJ2-1; the D call from TCRdb, TRBD1, cannot be confirmed without DNA. Specimen: naive CXCR3- CD8+ T cells from blood. Specified subset: CD45RO-CCR7+CD27+CD95- naive CD8+ T cells lacking CXCR3 (TNR3-). The CDR3 reads CASSFRQGNEQFF.